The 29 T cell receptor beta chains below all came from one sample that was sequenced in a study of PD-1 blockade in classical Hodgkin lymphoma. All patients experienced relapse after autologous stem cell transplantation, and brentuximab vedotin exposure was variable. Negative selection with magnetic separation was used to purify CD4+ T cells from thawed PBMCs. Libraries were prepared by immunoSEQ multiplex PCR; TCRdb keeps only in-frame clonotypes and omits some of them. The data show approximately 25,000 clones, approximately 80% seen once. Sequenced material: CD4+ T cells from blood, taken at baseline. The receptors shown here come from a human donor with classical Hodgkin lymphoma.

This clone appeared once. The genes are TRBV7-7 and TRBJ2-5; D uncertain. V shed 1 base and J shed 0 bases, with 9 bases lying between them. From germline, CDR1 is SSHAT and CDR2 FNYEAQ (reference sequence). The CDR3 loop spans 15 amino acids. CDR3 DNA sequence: TGTGCCAGCAGCTTAGGGGGTCCCCACCAAGAGACCCAGTACTTC. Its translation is CASSLGGPHQETQYF.

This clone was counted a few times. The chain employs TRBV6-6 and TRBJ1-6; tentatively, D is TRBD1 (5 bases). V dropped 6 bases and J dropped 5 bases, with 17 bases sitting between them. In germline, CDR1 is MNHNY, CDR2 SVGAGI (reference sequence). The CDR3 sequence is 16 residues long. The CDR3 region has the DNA TGTGCCAGCAGCCCAGGGTTCGCAGACAATAATTCACCCCTCCACTTT. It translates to CASSPGFADNNSPLHF.

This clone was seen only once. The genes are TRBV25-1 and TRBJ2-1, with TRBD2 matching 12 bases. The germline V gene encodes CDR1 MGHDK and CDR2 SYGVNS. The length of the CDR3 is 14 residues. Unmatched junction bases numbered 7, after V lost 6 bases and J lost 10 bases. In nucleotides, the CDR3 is TGTGCCAGCAGCCTAGCGGGGGGGCCTGGAGAGCAGTTCTTC. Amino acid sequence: CASSLAGGPGEQFF.

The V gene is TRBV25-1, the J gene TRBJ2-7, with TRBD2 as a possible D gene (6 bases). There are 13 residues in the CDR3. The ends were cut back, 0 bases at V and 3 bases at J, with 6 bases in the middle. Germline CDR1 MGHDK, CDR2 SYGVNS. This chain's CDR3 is CASSEYGSYEQYF. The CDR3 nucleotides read TGTGCCAGCAGTGAATACGGGAGCTACGAGCAGTACTTC.

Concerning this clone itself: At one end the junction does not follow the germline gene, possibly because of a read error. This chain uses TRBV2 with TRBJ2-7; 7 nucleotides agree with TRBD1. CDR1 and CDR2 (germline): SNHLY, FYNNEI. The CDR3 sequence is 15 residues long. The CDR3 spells CASREPGTARYEQYF. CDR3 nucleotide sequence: TGTGCCAGCCGTGAGCCCGGGACAGCTCGCTACGAGCAGTACTTC.

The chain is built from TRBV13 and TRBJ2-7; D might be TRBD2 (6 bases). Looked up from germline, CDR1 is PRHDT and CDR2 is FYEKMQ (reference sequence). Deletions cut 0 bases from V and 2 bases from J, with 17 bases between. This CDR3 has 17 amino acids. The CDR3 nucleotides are TGTGCCAGCAGCTTAGGCCGGGGACGGGGAGGAGCCTACGAGCAGTACTTC. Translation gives CASSLGRGRGGAYEQYF.

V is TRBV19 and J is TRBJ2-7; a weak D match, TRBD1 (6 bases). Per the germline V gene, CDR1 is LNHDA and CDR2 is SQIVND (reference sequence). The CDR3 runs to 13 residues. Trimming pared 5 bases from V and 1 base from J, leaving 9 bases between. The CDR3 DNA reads TGTGCCAGTAGTCTACAGGGTTCCTACGAGCAGTACTTC. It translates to CASSLQGSYEQYF.

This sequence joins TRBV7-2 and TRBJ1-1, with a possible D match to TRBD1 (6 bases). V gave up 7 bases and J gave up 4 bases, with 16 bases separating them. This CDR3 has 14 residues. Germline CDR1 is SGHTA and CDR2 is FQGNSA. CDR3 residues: CASTHDRRGTEAFF. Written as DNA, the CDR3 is TGTGCCAGCACACACGACAGGAGGGGCACTGAAGCTTTCTTT. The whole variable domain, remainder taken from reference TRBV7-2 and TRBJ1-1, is GAGVSQSPSNKVTEKGKDVELRCDPISGHTALYWYRQSLGQGLEFLIYFQGNSAPDKSGLPSDRFSAERTGGSVSTLTIQRTQQEDSAVYLCASTHDRRGTEAFFGQGTRLTVV.

The CDR3 loop reads CASKFWGSDTQYF. CDR3 DNA sequence: TGTGCCAGCAAGTTCTGGGGTTCAGATACGCAGTATTTT. The V gene is TRBV5-4, the J gene TRBJ2-3; D uncertain. CDR1 SGHNT and CDR2 YYREEE come from the germline V gene (reference sequence). CDR3 size: 13 residues. V lost 6 bases and J 4 bases, leaving 12 bases between the germline ends.

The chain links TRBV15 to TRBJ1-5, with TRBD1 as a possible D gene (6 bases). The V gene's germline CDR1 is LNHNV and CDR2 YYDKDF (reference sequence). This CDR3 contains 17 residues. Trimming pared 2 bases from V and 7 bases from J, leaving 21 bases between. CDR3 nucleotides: TGTGCCACCAGCAGACCCGGGGACACCTCACCTAAACAGCCCCAGCATTTT. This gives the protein CATSRPGDTSPKQPQHF.

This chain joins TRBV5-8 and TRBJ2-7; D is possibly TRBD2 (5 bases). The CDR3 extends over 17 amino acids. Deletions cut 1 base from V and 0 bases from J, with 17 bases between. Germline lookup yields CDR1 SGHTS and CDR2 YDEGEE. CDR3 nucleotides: TGTGCCAGCAGCTTGCTGGACTTCCTTCCCCACTCCTACGAGCAGTACTTC. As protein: CASSLLDFLPHSYEQYF.

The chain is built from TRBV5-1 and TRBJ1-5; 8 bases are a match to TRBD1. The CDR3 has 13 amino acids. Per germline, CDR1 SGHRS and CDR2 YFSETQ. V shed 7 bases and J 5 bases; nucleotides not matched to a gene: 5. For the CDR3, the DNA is TGCGCCAGCGCCCAGGGGGCTGATCAGCCCCAGCATTTT. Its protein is CASAQGADQPQHF.

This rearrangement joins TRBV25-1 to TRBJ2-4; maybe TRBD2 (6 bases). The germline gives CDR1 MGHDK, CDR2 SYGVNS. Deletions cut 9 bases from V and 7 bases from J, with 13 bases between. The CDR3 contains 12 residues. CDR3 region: CASIGTGNIQYF. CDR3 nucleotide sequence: TGTGCCAGTATAGGGACTGGGAACATTCAGTACTTC.

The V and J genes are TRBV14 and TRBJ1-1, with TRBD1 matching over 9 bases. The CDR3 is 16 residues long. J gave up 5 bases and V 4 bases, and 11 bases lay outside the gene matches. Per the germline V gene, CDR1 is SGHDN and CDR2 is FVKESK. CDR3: CASSPLQGARLTEAFF. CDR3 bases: TGTGCCAGCAGCCCCTTACAGGGGGCAAGGTTAACTGAAGCTTTCTTT.

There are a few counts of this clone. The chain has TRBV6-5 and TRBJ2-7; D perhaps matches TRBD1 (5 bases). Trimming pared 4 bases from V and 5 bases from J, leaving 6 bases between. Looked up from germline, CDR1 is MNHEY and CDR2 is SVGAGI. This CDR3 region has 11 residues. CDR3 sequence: CASSLGHEQYF. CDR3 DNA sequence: TGTGCCAGCAGTTTGGGGCACGAGCAGTACTTC.

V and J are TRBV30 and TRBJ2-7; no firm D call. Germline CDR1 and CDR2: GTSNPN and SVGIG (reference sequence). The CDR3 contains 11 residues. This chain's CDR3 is CVGEEGYEQYF. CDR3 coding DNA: TGTGTAGGAGAGGAAGGCTACGAGCAGTACTTC. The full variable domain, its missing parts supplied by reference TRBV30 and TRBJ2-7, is SQTIHQWPATLVQPVGSPLSLECTVEGTSNPNLYWYRQAAGRGLQLLFYSVGIGQISSEVPQNLSASRPQDRQFILSSKKLLLSDSGFYLCVGEEGYEQYFGPGTRLTVT.

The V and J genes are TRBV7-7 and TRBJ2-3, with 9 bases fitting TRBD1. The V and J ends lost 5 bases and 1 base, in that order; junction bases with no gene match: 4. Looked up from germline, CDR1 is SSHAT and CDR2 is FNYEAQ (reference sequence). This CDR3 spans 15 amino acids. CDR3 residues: CASSLDRGGTDTQYF. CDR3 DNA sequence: TGTGCCAGCAGCCTTGACAGGGGGGGCACAGATACGCAGTATTTT. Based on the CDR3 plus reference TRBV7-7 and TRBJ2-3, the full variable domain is GAGVSQSPRYKVTKRGQDVTLRCDPISSHATLYWYQQALGQGPEFLTYFNYEAQPDKSGLPSDRFSAERPEGSISTLTIQRTEQRDSAMYRCASSLDRGGTDTQYFGPGTRLTVL.

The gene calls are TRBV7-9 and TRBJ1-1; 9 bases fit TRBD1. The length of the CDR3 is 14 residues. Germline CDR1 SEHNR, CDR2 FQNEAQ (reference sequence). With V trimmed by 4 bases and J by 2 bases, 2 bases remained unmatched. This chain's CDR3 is CASSSGQGNTEAFF. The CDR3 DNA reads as TGTGCCAGCAGCTCGGGACAGGGAAACACTGAAGCTTTCTTT.

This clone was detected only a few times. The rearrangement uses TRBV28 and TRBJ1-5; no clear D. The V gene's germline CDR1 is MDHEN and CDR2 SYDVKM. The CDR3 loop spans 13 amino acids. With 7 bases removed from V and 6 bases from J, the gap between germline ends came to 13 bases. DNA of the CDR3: TGTGCCAGCACTTTCGGGATCTTTCAGCCCCAGCATTTT. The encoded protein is CASTFGIFQPQHF.

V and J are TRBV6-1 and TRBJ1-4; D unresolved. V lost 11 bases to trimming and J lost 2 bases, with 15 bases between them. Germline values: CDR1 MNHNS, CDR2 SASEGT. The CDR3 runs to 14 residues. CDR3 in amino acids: CASRPGETNEKLFF. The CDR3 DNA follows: TGTGCCTCCCGACCCGGGGAGACTAATGAAAAACTGTTTTTT.

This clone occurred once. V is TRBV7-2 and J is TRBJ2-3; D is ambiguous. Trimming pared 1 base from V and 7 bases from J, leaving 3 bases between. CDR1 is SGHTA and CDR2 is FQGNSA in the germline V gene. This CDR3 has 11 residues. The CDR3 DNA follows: TGTGCCAGCAGCTTAGTAAATACGCAGTATTTT. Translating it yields CASSLVNTQYF. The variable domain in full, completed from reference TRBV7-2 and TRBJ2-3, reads GAGVSQSPSNKVTEKGKDVELRCDPISGHTALYWYRQSLGQGLEFLIYFQGNSAPDKSGLPSDRFSAERTGGSVSTLTIQRTQQEDSAVYLCASSLVNTQYFGPGTRLTVL.

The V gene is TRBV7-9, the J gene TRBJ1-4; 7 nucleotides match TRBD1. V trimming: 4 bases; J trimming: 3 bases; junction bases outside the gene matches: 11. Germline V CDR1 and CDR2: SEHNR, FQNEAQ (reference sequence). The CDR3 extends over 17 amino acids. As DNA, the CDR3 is TGTGCCAGCAGCTCCTCGACAGGGTTCGTCTCTAATGAAAAACTGTTTTTT. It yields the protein CASSSSTGFVSNEKLFF.

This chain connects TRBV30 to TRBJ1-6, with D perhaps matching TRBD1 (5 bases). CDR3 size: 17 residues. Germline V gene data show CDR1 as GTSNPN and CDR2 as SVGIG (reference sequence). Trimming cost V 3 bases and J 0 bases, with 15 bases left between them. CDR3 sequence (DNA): TGTGCCTGGAGGTTAGGGGTCCATAGCTCCTATAATTCACCCCTCCACTTT. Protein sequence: CAWRLGVHSSYNSPLHF. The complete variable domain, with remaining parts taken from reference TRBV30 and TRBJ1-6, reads SQTIHQWPATLVQPVGSPLSLECTVEGTSNPNLYWYRQAAGRGLQLLFYSVGIGQISSEVPQNLSASRPQDRQFILSSKKLLLSDSGFYLCAWRLGVHSSYNSPLHFGNGTRLTVT.

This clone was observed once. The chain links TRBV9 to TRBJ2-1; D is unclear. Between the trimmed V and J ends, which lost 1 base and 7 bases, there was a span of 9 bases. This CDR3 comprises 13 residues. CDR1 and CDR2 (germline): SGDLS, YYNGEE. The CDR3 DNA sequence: TGTGCCAGCAGCGTAACGTCGTTGAATGAGCAGTTCTTC. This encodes CASSVTSLNEQFF.

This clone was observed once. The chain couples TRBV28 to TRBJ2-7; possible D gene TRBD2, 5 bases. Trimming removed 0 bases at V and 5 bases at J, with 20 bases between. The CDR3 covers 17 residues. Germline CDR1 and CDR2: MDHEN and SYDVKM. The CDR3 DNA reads TGTGCCAGCAGTTTATGGTACAGTGGGAGTACTCGGGACGAGCAGTACTTC. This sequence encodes CASSLWYSGSTRDEQYF.

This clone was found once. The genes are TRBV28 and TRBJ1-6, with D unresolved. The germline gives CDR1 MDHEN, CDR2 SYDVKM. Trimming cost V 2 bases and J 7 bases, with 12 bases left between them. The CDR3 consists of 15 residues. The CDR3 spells CASSLPTSRNSPLHF. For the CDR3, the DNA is TGTGCCAGCAGTTTACCCACCTCGAGGAATTCACCCCTCCACTTT.

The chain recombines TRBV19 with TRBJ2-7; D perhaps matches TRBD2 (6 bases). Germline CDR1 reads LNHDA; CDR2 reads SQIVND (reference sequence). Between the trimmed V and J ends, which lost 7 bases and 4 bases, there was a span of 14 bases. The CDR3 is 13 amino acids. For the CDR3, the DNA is TGTGCCAGTACCAACGGAGGGGCTTACGAGCAGTACTTC. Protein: CASTNGGAYEQYF. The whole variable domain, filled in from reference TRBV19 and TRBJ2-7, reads DGGITQSPKYLFRKEGQNVTLSCEQNLNHDAMYWYRQDPGQGLRLIYYSQIVNDFQKGDIAEGYSVSREKKESFPLTVTSAQKNPTAFYLCASTNGGAYEQYFGPGTRLTVT.

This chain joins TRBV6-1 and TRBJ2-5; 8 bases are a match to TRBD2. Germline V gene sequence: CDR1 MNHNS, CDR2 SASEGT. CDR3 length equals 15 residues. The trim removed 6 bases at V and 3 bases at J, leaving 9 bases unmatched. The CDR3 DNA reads TGTGCCAGCAGAAGGGGCGGGGGGCCTGAAGAGACCCAGTACTTC. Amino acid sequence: CASRRGGGPEETQYF.

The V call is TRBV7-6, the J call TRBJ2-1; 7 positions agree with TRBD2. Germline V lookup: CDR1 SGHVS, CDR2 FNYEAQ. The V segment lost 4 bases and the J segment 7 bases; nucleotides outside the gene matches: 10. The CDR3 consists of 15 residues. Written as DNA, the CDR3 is TGTGCCAGCAGCTCATTCGAACGGGGAGGGAATGAGCAGTTCTTC. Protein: CASSSFERGGNEQFF.